This TCR beta chain was retrieved from a study of blood T cell repertoires in COVID-19. Trimming took off 2 bases at V and 1 base at J, with 5 bases between the two ends. This CDR3 contains 13 residues. CDR1 MGHDK and CDR2 SYGVNS come from the germline V gene. Study members were between about 18 and 95 years old and lived in approximately 25 US regions. Each participant's cohort was designated according to participant-reported clinical history. Donors of Cohort 3 who recovered were those that had two negative PCRs, clearance, or symptom resolution. Measured with immunoSEQ multiplex PCR; TCRdb has only the in-frame clones, and not every one. The table shows around 480,000 clones, with around 90% occurring only once.

The chain employs TRBV25-1 and TRBJ1-1; D ambiguous. The specimen sequenced was PBMCs or T cells enriched from blood (not recorded which). The receptor comes from a young woman who had recovered from COVID-19. The CDR3 DNA is TGTGCCAGCAGTGAAGGAGGGAACACTGAAGCTTTCTTT. Translating gives CASSEGGNTEAFF.